A single sample is the source of the 27 T cell receptor beta chains below, sequenced in a study of early T cells in non-severe SARS-CoV-2 infection. TCRdb reprocessed the 5' RACE reads with MiXCR, giving one entry per CDR3 protein. The data show 97,000 or so distinct CDR3 sequences, roughly 14% seen once. The sample consisted of whole blood. These receptors originate from an adult who was a healthcare worker with PCR-confirmed SARS-CoV-2 infection or an uninfected control (not recorded which).

This clonotype was detected ten times or more. CDR3 region: CASSVDTSTGTQYF. CDR3 bases: TGTGCCAGCAGCGTAGATACATCGACAGGGACCCAGTACTTC. The chain joins TRBV9 to TRBJ2-5, with D tentatively TRBD1 (6 bases). V dropped 0 bases and J dropped 7 bases, with 13 bases sitting between them. Germline CDR1 and CDR2: SGDLS and YYNGEE. The CDR3 has 14 residues.

This clonotype has a count of ten or more. The V gene is TRBV27, the J gene TRBJ2-1, with D unresolved. The CDR3 contains 13 residues. Trimming took off 0 bases at V and 8 bases at J, with 8 bases between the two ends. Germline CDR1 is MNHEY and CDR2 is SMNVEV (reference sequence). The CDR3 DNA sequence: TGTGCCAGCAGTTTATCGGGGTTCCATGAGCAGTTCTTC. This translates into CASSLSGFHEQFF.

J is TRBJ1-4 and V is TRBV4-1, with unresolved D. V was clipped by 4 bases and J by 4 bases, with 16 bases between them. There are 16 residues in the CDR3. The germline V gene encodes CDR1 MGHRA and CDR2 YSYEKL. Here the CDR3 reads CASSRSPLGVNEKLFF. The CDR3 region has the DNA TGCGCCAGCAGCCGATCCCCCTTGGGAGTTAATGAAAAACTGTTTTTT.

The V call is TRBV7-2, the J call TRBJ2-7, with D perhaps matching TRBD2 (6 bases). The CDR3 consists of 16 residues. The germline V gene encodes CDR1 SGHTA and CDR2 FQGNSA. V was clipped by 1 base and J by 0 bases, with 13 bases between them. The CDR3 loop reads CASSLGPGLRSYEQYF. CDR3 coding DNA: TGTGCCAGCAGCTTAGGTCCGGGACTCCGCTCCTACGAGCAGTACTTC.

The V call is TRBV9, the J call TRBJ2-7, with 8 bases fitting TRBD1. CDR3 length equals 15 residues. After removal of 3 bases from V and 1 base from J, the junction contained 6 bases not matched to a gene. Germline lookup yields CDR1 SGDLS and CDR2 YYNGEE. CDR3: CASSAGTGSSYEQYF. The CDR3, as DNA: TGTGCCAGCAGCGCTGGGACAGGATCGTCCTACGAGCAGTACTTC.

Only a few counts were recorded for this clonotype. The rearrangement links TRBV24-1 to TRBJ1-5; D is possibly TRBD1 (5 bases). CDR1 KGHDR and CDR2 SFDVKD come from the germline V gene. The V end lost 4 bases, the J end lost 3 bases, and 9 bases lay between the germline ends. The CDR3 spans 14 residues. In DNA form, the CDR3 reads TGTGCCACCAGTGAGGGACTGAACAATCAGCCCCAGCATTTT. This encodes CATSEGLNNQPQHF.

This clonotype has just a few counts. This chain connects TRBV3-1 to TRBJ2-5; D is ambiguous. Germline CDR1 is LGHDT and CDR2 is YNNKEL (reference sequence). CDR3 length: 16 amino acids. Trimming took off 0 bases at V and 0 bases at J, with 11 bases between the two ends. The CDR3 DNA reads as TGTGCCAGCAGCCAAGATCGCTCCGCGTACCAAGAGACCCAGTACTTC. Translation gives CASSQDRSAYQETQYF.

This clonotype showed up just a few times. The chain uses TRBV7-9 and TRBJ2-7; 10 nucleotides match TRBD1. The J segment lost 3 bases and the V segment lost 5 bases, leaving 7 bases of the junction unmatched. CDR1 is SEHNR and CDR2 is FQNEAQ in the germline V gene (reference sequence). CDR3 length equals 15 residues. For the CDR3, the DNA is TGTGCCAGCAGCCCACGAGGACAGGGGGTCTACGAGCAGTACTTC. It specifies CASSPRGQGVYEQYF.

This clonotype has just a few counts. The rearrangement links TRBV4-2 to TRBJ2-5, with D perhaps matching TRBD2 (5 bases). The CDR3 is made up of 16 amino acids. V gave up 3 bases and J gave up 5 bases, with 19 bases separating them. Germline V lookup: CDR1 LGHNA, CDR2 YNFKEQ. CDR3 DNA sequence: TGTGCCAGCAGCCACCCCCAAGGTGTAGCGAAGGAGACCCAGTACTTC. It yields the protein CASSHPQGVAKETQYF.

This clonotype occurred a few times. The chain joins TRBV11-2 to TRBJ2-1, with TRBD1 as a possible D gene (6 bases). Trimming stripped 2 bases from V and 8 bases from J, with 19 bases between. The CDR3 has 16 residues. CDR1 is SGHAT and CDR2 is FQNNGV in the germline V gene. This chain's CDR3 is CASSLPRPGVDYEQFF. In DNA, the CDR3 is TGTGCCAGCAGCTTACCTAGGCCAGGGGTAGACTATGAGCAGTTCTTC.

CDR3 in amino acids: CASSVAMGLGLPRDTQYF. The CDR3 nucleotides read TGTGCCAGCAGCGTAGCTATGGGCCTAGGTCTACCACGGGATACGCAGTATTTT. J is TRBJ2-3 and V is TRBV9, with no clear D. Between the trimmed V and J ends, which lost 0 bases and 6 bases, there was a span of 23 bases. There are 18 residues in the CDR3. Germline V gene sequence: CDR1 SGDLS, CDR2 YYNGEE.

This clonotype was seen only a few times. CDR3 DNA: TGCAGCGCTAGACAGGGGAGGGGGACCCAGTACTTC. This sequence encodes CSARQGRGTQYF. The V and J genes are TRBV29-1 and TRBJ2-5; possible D gene TRBD1, 8 bases. V dropped 7 bases and J dropped 7 bases, with 16 bases sitting between them. The length of the CDR3 is 12 residues. The germline V gene has CDR1 SQVTM and CDR2 ANQGSEA.

This clonotype was picked up a small number of times. The chain uses TRBV20-1 and TRBJ2-7; D is perhaps TRBD2 (6 bases). Deletions cut 5 bases from V and 5 bases from J, with 16 bases between. Germline CDR1 DFQATT, CDR2 SNEGSKA (reference sequence). The CDR3 length is 13 residues. The CDR3 reads CSAPEGRVDEQYF. As DNA, the CDR3 is TGCAGTGCTCCGGAGGGCAGGGTAGACGAGCAGTACTTC.

The sample holds many counts of this clonotype. V usage is TRBV4-3 and J usage is TRBJ2-7; 9 bases agree with TRBD2. CDR3 length equals 16 residues. Unmatched junction bases numbered 8, after V lost 3 bases and J lost 2 bases. The germline V gene has CDR1 LGHNA and CDR2 YSLEER. The CDR3 loop is CASSQDILAGTYEQYF. The CDR3 DNA reads TGCGCCAGCAGCCAGGATATACTAGCGGGCACCTACGAGCAGTACTTC.

This clonotype was counted only a few times. Here the CDR3 DNA reads TGTGCCAGCAGCCTACGGACTAGCGGGATCACAGATACGCAGTATTTT. Encoded protein: CASSLRTSGITDTQYF. The gene calls are TRBV7-6 and TRBJ2-3; 12 bases fit TRBD2. This CDR3 comprises 16 residues. The V gene's germline CDR1 is SGHVS and CDR2 FNYEAQ. The ends lost 5 bases at V and 2 bases at J; junction bases unmatched: 5. Full variable domain (outside the CDR3, taken from reference TRBV7-6 and TRBJ2-3): GAGVSQSPRYKVTKRGQDVALRCDPISGHVSLYWYRQALGQGPEFLTYFNYEAQQDKSGLPNDRFSAERPEGSISTLTIQRTEQRDSAMYRCASSLRTSGITDTQYFGPGTRLTVL.

This clonotype was counted a few times. The junction does not match germline at one end; this may be a read error. As DNA, the CDR3 is TGTGCCAGCAGCTTGGAGGGAACAGGGAACCCTTTTTTTTTC. Translating it yields CASSLEGTGNPFFF. The chain employs TRBV7-8 and TRBJ2-7; D tentatively fits TRBD1 or TRBD2 (6 bases each). The CDR3 loop spans 14 amino acids. Per germline, CDR1 SGHVS and CDR2 FQNEAQ.

This clonotype was counted between two and nine times. The chain uses TRBV9 and TRBJ2-7; 8 nucleotides line up with TRBD2. Germline CDR1 reads SGDLS; CDR2 reads YYNGEE. CDR3 length: 14 residues. V dropped 6 bases and J dropped 5; count of bases not matched to a gene: 10. This chain's CDR3 is CASNGGDLTHEQYF. DNA of the CDR3: TGTGCCAGCAACGGGGGGGATCTCACCCACGAGCAGTACTTC. The entire variable domain, with the rest obtained from reference TRBV9 and TRBJ2-7, is as follows: DSGVTQTPKHLITATGQRVTLRCSPRSGDLSVYWYQQSLDQGLQFLIQYYNGEERAKGNILERFSAQQFPDLHSELNLSSLELGDSALYFCASNGGDLTHEQYFGPGTRLTVT.

This rearrangement joins TRBV5-1 to TRBJ2-1; possibly TRBD2 for D (5 bases). Germline CDR1 reads SGHRS; CDR2 reads YFSETQ. CDR3 length equals 12 residues. Trimming removed 0 bases from V and 9 bases from J, with 7 bases in between. Here the CDR3 reads CASSLDGGEQFF. DNA of the CDR3: TGCGCCAGCAGCTTGGACGGAGGTGAGCAGTTCTTC.

The chain joins TRBV19 to TRBJ2-7; 12 bases align to TRBD2. V dropped 5 bases and J dropped 3; count of bases not matched to a gene: 17. Germline CDR1 and CDR2: LNHDA and SQIVND (reference sequence). This CDR3 comprises 19 residues. As DNA, the CDR3 is TGTGCCAGTAGTCCCCGACTAGCGGGAGCCTCCGGGGAGAACTACGAGCAGTACTTC. Its translation: CASSPRLAGASGENYEQYF.

This clonotype was counted ten times or more. The V call is TRBV7-9, the J call TRBJ2-5; 8 bases map to TRBD1. J gave up 4 bases and V 1 base, and 5 bases lay outside the gene matches. Germline CDR1 and CDR2: SEHNR and FQNEAQ (reference sequence). This CDR3 has 15 amino acids. For the CDR3, the DNA is TGTGCCAGCAGCTTAGATCGGACAGGGCCAGAGACCCAGTACTTC. Amino acids: CASSLDRTGPETQYF.

This clonotype was observed a handful of times. The rearrangement uses TRBV6-6 and TRBJ2-7, with TRBD2 matching over 8 bases. Germline CDR1 and CDR2: MNHNY and SVGAGI (reference sequence). This CDR3 contains 16 residues. Losses at the gene ends were 0 bases for V and 2 bases for J; bases not matched to a gene: 6. Written as DNA, the CDR3 is TGTGCCAGCAGTTACTCGAGGGCGCGGGAGGCCTACGAGCAGTACTTC. It translates to CASSYSRAREAYEQYF.

This clonotype was detected many times. Here the CDR3 reads CSAHNEQFF. CDR3 DNA: TGCAGTGCACACAATGAGCAGTTCTTC. This chain links TRBV20-1 with TRBJ2-1; no definite D call. This CDR3 is 9 amino acids long. Trimming stripped 6 bases from V and 5 bases from J, with 2 bases between. From germline, CDR1 is DFQATT and CDR2 SNEGSKA (reference sequence).

J is TRBJ2-3 and V is TRBV6-5, with D perhaps given as TRBD1 or TRBD2 (7 bases each). Germline lookup yields CDR1 MNHEY and CDR2 SVGAGI. The V end was cut by 6 bases, the J end by 2 bases, with 24 bases between. The CDR3 is 18 residues long. The CDR3 nucleotides are TGTGCCAGCAGCCATGGGGGGAGGGGGACAGACTCCACAGATACGCAGTATTTT. Translating gives CASSHGGRGTDSTDTQYF.

This clonotype was found a few times. The chain is built from TRBV7-7 and TRBJ2-3, with D maybe TRBD2 (5 bases). The CDR3 runs to 15 residues. V was cut by 1 base and J by 4 bases, with 12 bases left in between. Germline assignment: CDR1 SSHAT and CDR2 FNYEAQ (reference sequence). CDR3 sequence (DNA): TGTGCCAGCAGCTTAGGAGGGCTACACGCAGATACGCAGTATTTT. Translating gives CASSLGGLHADTQYF.

This clonotype occurred a few times. J is TRBJ1-1 and V is TRBV20-1; 7 bases map to TRBD1. Germline-derived CDR1 and CDR2 are DFQATT and SNEGSKA (reference sequence). V was clipped by 4 bases and J by 10 bases; unmatched bases: 9. This CDR3 has 12 amino acids. CDR3 protein: CSATNGQEGAFF. The DNA for the CDR3 is TGCAGTGCTACGAACGGACAGGAGGGAGCTTTCTTT.

CDR3 residues: CASSPFSGSSNQPQHF. DNA for the CDR3: TGTGCCAGCAGCCCCTTCTCAGGGAGTAGCAATCAGCCCCAGCATTTT. The genes are TRBV28 and TRBJ1-5; D is perhaps TRBD1 (5 bases). Per the germline V gene, CDR1 is MDHEN and CDR2 is SYDVKM. Trimming stripped 6 bases from V and 0 bases from J, with 15 bases between. This CDR3 has 16 residues.

The table lists this clonotype with many counts. The chain carries TRBV20-1 and TRBJ1-5; 7 nucleotides match TRBD1. This CDR3 spans 14 amino acids. V trimming: 4 bases; J trimming: 2 bases; junction bases outside the gene matches: 5. Per the germline V gene, CDR1 is DFQATT and CDR2 is SNEGSKA (reference sequence). CDR3 sequence reads: CSATNRGGNQPQHF. The DNA for the CDR3 is TGCAGTGCTACGAACAGGGGCGGCAATCAGCCCCAGCATTTT.